The present entry profiles one TCR beta chain with its context. TCRdb keeps only in-frame clones here, not all; method: immunoSEQ multiplex PCR. Here the sample spans more than 20,000 clones, 70% to 90% being singletons. V lost 7 bases to trimming and J lost 4 bases, with 13 bases between them. Germline V gene data show CDR1 as SQVTM and CDR2 as ANQGSEA. The CDR3 spans 12 residues. These data are taken from a study of graft-versus-host responses after intestinal transplantation. V is TRBV29-1 and J is TRBJ1-1; D may be TRBD1 (5 bases). This clonotype was obtained from a human patient who received an intestinal transplant, so some T cells may come from the graft donor. The source material was PBMCs, sampled almost 29 days after intestinal transplant. CDR3 residues: CSGSMGGTEAFF. The CDR3 DNA follows: TGCAGCGGTTCTATGGGGGGCACTGAAGCTTTCTTT.